This TCR beta chain was captured by sequencing in a study of cytomegalovirus exposure and HLA in healthy donors. Study-level results: In a later analysis, DRB1 alleles had the most associated TCRs; HLA-C alleles the fewest. Cytomegalovirus status was reportedly diagnosed by the classifier with high specificity and sensitivity. The investigators catalogued 164 TCR beta chains as cytomegalovirus-associated. Later analysis identified a missense DCLRE1C variant that was linked to TCR beta V- and J-gene trimming.

The primer mix had 60 Vbeta and 13 Jbeta primers. Produced via immunoSEQ multiplex PCR; TCRdb's table is partial and in-frame only. The data contain about 55,000 clones, approximately 71% of them seen just once; the ten biggest clones take up less than 45%. Of note for this clone: Its matching antigen is unknown.

This CDR3 has 16 residues. V lost 6 bases and J lost 3; bases outside the gene matches: 9. Germline CDR1 reads SGHVS; CDR2 reads FNYEAQ. This receptor was taken from a man aged 40-50 years in good health and CMV-seropositive. The V call is TRBV7-6, the J call TRBJ2-3, with 10 bases identical to TRBD2. Sequenced sample: PBMCs. CDR3 sequence: CASSSQAGGQTDTQYF. CDR3 bases: TGTGCCAGCAGTTCCCAAGCGGGGGGGCAGACAGATACGCAGTATTTT.